Sequencing of this T cell receptor beta chain was carried out in a study of CD8+ T cells in alopecia areata. Whole-study context: Treatment comprised oral tofacitinib, 5 to 10 mg twice daily, in treated patients. General study points: Relative to normal scalp, lesional scalp, especially alopecia totalis/universalis, showed higher clonality. Sequence data from scalp samples additionally include resident alphabeta T cells of normal skin.

Treatment: oral pan-JAK inhibitor, 5-10 mg twice daily. Both CD4+ and CD8+ T cells were separated by sorting PBMCs. With regard to this clone: Its antigen remains unidentified.

The CDR3 spans 12 residues. Trimming at V came to 4 bases and at J to 12 bases, leaving 4 bases not matched to a gene. CDR1 LNHNV and CDR2 YYDKDF come from the germline V gene (reference sequence). cDNA reverse transcribed from extracted RNA served as the sequencing template. Libraries were prepared by immunoSEQ multiplex PCR; TCRdb keeps only in-frame clonotypes and omits some of them. The table includes about 140,000 clones, around 86% detected once. The chain carries TRBV15 and TRBJ2-4; 9 nucleotides match TRBD1. The clonotype was recovered from a human donor with alopecia areata. The sample consisted of CD8+ T cells sorted from blood, taken at week 4, from a patient treated with tofacitinib. The CDR3 DNA sequence: TGTGCCACCAGCATTGACAGGGGGAATCAGTACTTC. Translated: CATSIDRGNQYF.